This TCR beta chain emerged from a study of tumor and adjacent non-tumor tissue in lung cancer (dated by TCRdb to 2017 to 2018). In terms of the full investigation: By cancer type, the cohort comprised 11 to 12 adenocarcinoma patients, 2 squamous cell carcinoma patients and 1 small cell lung cancer patient. For each patient, one tumor sample and one normal lung sample were taken, giving thirty paired specimens that underwent TCRbeta CDR3 sequencing. The 15 enrolled patients, of whom approximately 10 were men and 5 were women, were aged 31 to 76 years and were diagnosed with TNM stage I to III disease. Bulk TCRbeta repertoires were compared between lung tumor tissue and matched distant non-tumor lung tissue obtained from more than 12 lung cancer patients. A total of some 130,000,000 productive TCRbeta reads were generated by sequencing, corresponding to an average of around 3.8 million reads per sample.

The protocol used for the library was multiplex PCR. Instrument on record: Illumina HiSeq 2500. Following protocols modified from ARM-PCR, the researchers constructed TCRbeta libraries through three rounds of nested PCR with primers (Table S4). PCR products of 200-500 bp were gel-excised and purified with the QIAquick gel extraction kit before sequencing. In the original analysis: Trimmomatic was used to clean the reads, FLASH was used to merge the reads into complete CDR3 sequences, and MiTCR was used to assign the reads to V(D)J germline segments. VDJtools was used to compute clonal diversity as the inverse Simpson's index. A read counted as productive if the sequence was in-frame and lacked a premature stop codon. TCRdb passed the public sequencing reads through fastp at Q25 and MiXCR, retaining productive beta sequences. For every CDR3 protein sequence, its rows merge into one entry that carries the most common genes and DNA. TCRdb, not the authors, supplied the V and J calls. This sample gives about 110,000 distinct CDR3 sequences in total; 84% of them show up just once. The ten largest clones represent about 22% of the sample.

Overall study outcomes, separate from this receptor: Younger patients had significantly higher TCR diversity, and higher tumor TCR diversity was associated with shorter overall and disease-free survival. Only about 14 patients were in the cohort, and the authors stated that larger samples and more detailed clinical data are needed. TCR diversity (inverse Simpson) was significantly higher in tumor than in normal lung tissue (around 450 vs 150, P = 0.0075, Mann-Whitney U test). The methods do not name the sequencing platform or mention unique molecular identifiers. Peripheral blood was not sequenced, so blood TCRbeta repertoires in these lung cancer patients were not examined. A significantly larger cumulative share of the repertoire was made up by the top 100 clones in normal lung than in tumor tissue.

About this clonotype: No cognate antigen has been identified for it. Base qualities are not recorded, but no much larger clone differs from it by a single base.

Bulk unsorted tissue served as the source for RNA extraction, and RNA quality was assessed using a NanoDrop ND-1000 and an Agilent 2100. Newly diagnosed lung cancer patients without prior chemotherapy who had been admitted for thoracic surgery in China between August and November 2014 were enrolled as donors. Patients with previous radiotherapy or chemotherapy, or with another concurrent cancer, were excluded from the study. Pieces of surgical tissue measuring roughly 1-2.3 cm3 were kept in RNAlater solution and stored at -80 degrees C until use. The CDR3 spans 17 residues, from the cysteine through the phenylalanine. Only CDR3 DNA is held: 51 bases, read in frame from base 1. CDR1 and CDR2 (SQVTM, ANQGSEA) derive from the germline V gene. The trim is 6 bases for V and 7 bases for J, with a gap of 31 bases between the germline ends.

Sequencing was performed on lung tumor tissue. This clonotype originated in a man aged 65 to 79 with non-small cell lung cancer. The receptor chain draws on TRBV29-1 and TRBJ2-7; the D gene is possibly TRBD1, with 6 bases matching. The CDR3 amino acid sequence is: CSVAGTRGLGSSREQYF. The DNA sequence is as follows: TGCAGCGTAGCCGGGACAAGGGGCCTCGGGTCATCTCGGGAGCAGTACTTC.